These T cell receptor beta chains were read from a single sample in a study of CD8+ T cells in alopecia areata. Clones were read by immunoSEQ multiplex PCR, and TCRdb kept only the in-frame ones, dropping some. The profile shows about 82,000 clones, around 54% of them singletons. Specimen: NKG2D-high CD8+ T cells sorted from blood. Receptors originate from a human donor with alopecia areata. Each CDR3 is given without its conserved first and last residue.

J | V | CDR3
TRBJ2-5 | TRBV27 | ASSWRGVGTQY
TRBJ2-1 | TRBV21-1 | ASSKDNSGTSATSSYNEQF
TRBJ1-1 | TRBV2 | ASSVGQGTNTEAF
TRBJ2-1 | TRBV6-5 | ASSYTGGGSNEQF
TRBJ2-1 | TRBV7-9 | AGLDTSGRDNEQF
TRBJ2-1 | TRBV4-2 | ASSQEDKAGYNEQF
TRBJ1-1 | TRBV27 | ASSKTGIEAF
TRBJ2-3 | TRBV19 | ASSESTDTQY
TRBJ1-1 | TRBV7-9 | ASINSTVNTEAF
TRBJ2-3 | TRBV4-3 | ASSRGQGTDTQY
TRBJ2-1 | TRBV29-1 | SVTGEAINEQF
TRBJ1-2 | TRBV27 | ATLGYYGYT
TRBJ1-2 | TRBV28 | ASSLTGLYGYT
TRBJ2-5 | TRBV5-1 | ASSPWMGQGVLETQY
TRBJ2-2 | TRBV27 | ASSFSGLENTGELF
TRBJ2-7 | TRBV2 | ASRGAIRD
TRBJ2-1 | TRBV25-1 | ASSESLEQF
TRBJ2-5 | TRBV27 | ASSLQGEETQY
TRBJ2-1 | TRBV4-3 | ASSQEAVVHNEQF
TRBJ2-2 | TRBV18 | ASSPGELF
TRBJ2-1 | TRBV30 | AWSAWIYNEQF
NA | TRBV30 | AWSLSPYEQY
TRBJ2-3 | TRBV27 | ASSLVSGLTDTQY
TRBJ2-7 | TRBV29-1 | SASGLTTYEQY
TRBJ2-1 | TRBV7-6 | ASSFSLEYNEQF
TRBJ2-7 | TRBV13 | ASSLVGYSYEQY
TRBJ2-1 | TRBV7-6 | ASSLDYGSNEQF
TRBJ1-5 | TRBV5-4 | ASSLGDNQPQH
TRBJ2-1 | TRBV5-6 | ASSLTNEQF
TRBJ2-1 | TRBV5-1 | ASSRHRGANEQF
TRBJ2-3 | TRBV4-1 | ASSHPPHKNTDTQY
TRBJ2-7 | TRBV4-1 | ASSQDRTGHYEQY
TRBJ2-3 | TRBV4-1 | ASSHDGGTDTQY
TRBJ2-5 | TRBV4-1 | ASSQGGGEETQY
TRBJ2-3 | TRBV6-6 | ASSPGLAENTQY
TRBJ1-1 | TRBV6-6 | ASTDGYEAF
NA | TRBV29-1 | SVEGQGTYEQY
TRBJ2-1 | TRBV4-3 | ASSQLKGLGDEQF
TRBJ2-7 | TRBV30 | ACQSQGAEQY
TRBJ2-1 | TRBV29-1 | SVGQGNEQF
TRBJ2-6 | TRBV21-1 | ASSPHRVPYSGANVLT
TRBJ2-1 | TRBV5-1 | ASSHTTDSYNEQF